This TCR beta chain was captured in a study of vaccination and CD4 T cells after COVID-19. The wider study: Every culture used as a control got a CEFX pool, an HIV-1 Nef pool, or no peptide.

Per the germline V gene, CDR1 is MDHEN and CDR2 is SYDVKM. Trimming at V came to 5 bases and at J to 3 bases, leaving 5 bases not matched to a gene. This CDR3 comprises 14 residues. Treatment given: approximately 11-day PBMC culture with coronavirus spike peptide pools or control peptides (ViraFEST assay). Unexposed donor CD4+ T cells predated the COVID-19 pandemic, collected 2011-2018. Cultured CD4+ T-cell DNA underwent Oncomine TCR Beta short-read sequencing. TCRdb processed the PCR reads anew with MiXCR; each CDR3 protein has one entry. The repertoire has about 4,500 distinct CDR3 sequences, approximately 59% of them found once; the top ten carry more than 30%. Remarks on this clonotype: As yet, its antigen is unknown.

Material for sequencing was CD4+ T cells from blood, cultured in vitro. The receptor was isolated from a human donor in good health. The genes are TRBV28 and TRBJ1-1; 8 bases line up with TRBD1. The CDR3 loop is CASSRGTGYTEAFF. Here the CDR3 DNA reads TGTGCCAGCAGTCGCGGGACAGGCTACACTGAAGCTTTCTTT.